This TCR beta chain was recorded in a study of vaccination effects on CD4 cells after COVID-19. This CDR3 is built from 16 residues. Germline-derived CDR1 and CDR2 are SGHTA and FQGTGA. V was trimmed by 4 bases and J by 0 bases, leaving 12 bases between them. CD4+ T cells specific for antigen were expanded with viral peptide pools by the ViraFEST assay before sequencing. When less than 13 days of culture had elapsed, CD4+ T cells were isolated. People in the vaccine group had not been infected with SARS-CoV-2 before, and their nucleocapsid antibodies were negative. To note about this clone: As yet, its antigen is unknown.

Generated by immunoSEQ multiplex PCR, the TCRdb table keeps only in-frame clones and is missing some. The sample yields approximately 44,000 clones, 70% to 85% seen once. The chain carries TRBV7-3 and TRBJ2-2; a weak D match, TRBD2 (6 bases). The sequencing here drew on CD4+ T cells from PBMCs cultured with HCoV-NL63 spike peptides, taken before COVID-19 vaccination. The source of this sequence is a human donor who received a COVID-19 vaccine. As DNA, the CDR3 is TGTGCCAGCAGCTCCGTTGGCGGGACGAACACCGGGGAGCTGTTTTTT. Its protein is CASSSVGGTNTGELFF.